The text below deals with one TCR beta chain. The antigen remains undetermined. Clones were read by immunoSEQ multiplex PCR, and TCRdb kept only the in-frame ones, dropping some. The data show roughly 330,000 clones, around 90% seen once. A roughly 120-subject validation cohort, separate from the approximately 720-subject first cohort, supplied the donors. The data stem from a study of cytomegalovirus exposure and HLA in healthy donors. Study-level information: The approximately 120 validation repertoires used the same platform as the 500 to 700 first-cohort repertoires, a later analysis reported.

Germline CDR1 LGHNA, CDR2 YSLEER. Trimming cost V 2 bases and J 2 bases, with 12 bases left between them. This CDR3 spans 16 amino acids. Whole-study results and caveats: Reports showed the classifier diagnosing cytomegalovirus status with high specificity and sensitivity. In a later analysis, first-cohort TCR clusters were found to tend to co-occur in the roughly 120 validation repertoires.

Sequencing was done on a sample of PBMCs. The clonotype comes from a woman under 40 in good health and CMV-seropositive. The V and J genes are TRBV4-3 and TRBJ2-2, with D perhaps matching TRBD1 or TRBD2 (5 bases each). CDR3 sequence reads: CASSQYGTGNTGELFF. In DNA, the CDR3 is TGCGCCAGCAGCCAATACGGGACGGGAAACACCGGGGAGCTGTTTTTT.